The sequence of this T cell receptor beta chain was determined in a study of T cell responses to AZD1222 COVID-19 vaccine. Study information: Samples with a second dose at about 4 or about 12 weeks were pooled together. General study findings and limits: It should be noted that donors were predominantly white British and more often female, and clonal diversity was possibly underestimated.

The CDR3 is made up of 14 amino acids. Between the trimmed V and J ends, which lost 6 bases and 9 bases, there was a span of 17 bases. The germline V gene has CDR1 SNHLY and CDR2 FYNNEI. As to this clone: Its antigen is still unknown.

Sequencing was performed with immunoSEQ multiplex PCR; in TCRdb, only in-frame clones are kept and a portion is missing. The data hold roughly 120,000 clones, with about 90% observed a single time. J is TRBJ2-2 and V is TRBV2; perhaps TRBD2 as D (7 bases). The sequence derives from an adult in good health. Sequencing used peripheral blood, obtained on day 0 of AZD1222 vaccination. The CDR3 DNA is TGTGCCAGCAGAGGGGGGGTTCGATCCCGGGAGCTGTTTTTT. Translating gives CASRGGVRSRELFF. Full variable domain (missing parts from reference TRBV2 and TRBJ2-2): EPEVTQTPSHQVTQMGQEVILRCVPISNHLYFYWYRQILGQKVEFLVSFYNNEISEKSEIFDDQFSVERPDGSNFTLKIRSTKLEDSAMYFCASRGGVRSRELFFGEGSRLTVL.